This TCR beta chain was profiled in a study of cytomegalovirus exposure and HLA in healthy donors. Only in-frame clones appear in the TCRdb table, and some are missing; sequencing was by immunoSEQ multiplex PCR. The table lists 150,000 or so clones, approximately 89% of them singletons. Sequenced input: PBMCs. This sequence was found in a man younger than 35 in good health and CMV-seropositive.

The CDR3 region has the DNA TGTGCCAGCAGTCTACTACTAGCGGGGGTGCAAGAGACCCAGTACTTC. It is translated as CASSLLLAGVQETQYF. The chain has TRBV28 and TRBJ2-5; TRBD2 agrees at 11 bases. Losses at the gene ends were 5 bases for V and 2 bases for J; bases not matched to a gene: 7. This CDR3 region has 16 residues. Germline assignment: CDR1 MDHEN and CDR2 SYDVKM.